One sample yielded the 11 T cell receptor beta chains listed below, sequenced in a study of T cells in Graves' hyperthyroidism and ophthalmopathy. Using RNA transcripts as the source, TCR beta CDR3 regions were amplified. RT-PCR in the first round (using the HTBI primer set) targeted the TCR CDR3. TCRdb re-derived calls from the multiplex PCR reads in MiXCR, one entry per CDR3 protein. Of hundreds of thousands of distinct CDR3 sequences listed, just over 35% were seen once; the top ten hold roughly 31%. The sample was blood. Receptors originate from a woman aged 40 to 55 with Graves' hyperthyroidism.

This clonotype has just one count. Germline and junction disagree at one end, which may indicate a read error. The chain combines TRBV10-3 with TRBJ1-2; TRBD1 agrees at 7 bases. This CDR3 spans 11 amino acids. Germline V gene sequence: CDR1 ENHRY, CDR2 SYGVKD. This chain's CDR3 is CAISTGTVPAF. Here the CDR3 DNA reads TGTGCCATCAGTACCGGGACAGTACCTGCCTTC.

The J gene is TRBJ2-3, the V gene TRBV7-3; either TRBD1 or TRBD2 may supply D (5 bases each). This CDR3 is 12 amino acids long. Per the germline V gene, CDR1 is SGHTA and CDR2 is FQGTGA. Trimming shortened V by 5 bases and J by 4 bases, and 7 bases separated the two germline ends. CDR3 bases: TGTGCCAGCAGCATGGGACCAGATACGCAGTATTTT. Translated: CASSMGPDTQYF.

This clonotype appeared a few times. This chain connects TRBV4-3 to TRBJ1-1; TRBD1 might be the D (5 bases). Germline values: CDR1 LGHNA, CDR2 YSLEER. The CDR3 length is 16 residues. Trimming left V 4 bases short and J 1 base short, with 16 bases between. CDR3 amino acids: CASSRNTGTANTEAFF. CDR3 DNA: TGCGCCAGCAGCCGAAACACCGGGACTGCGAACACTGAAGCTTTCTTT.

Many counts were recorded for this clonotype. The chain combines TRBV2 with TRBJ1-5; D is unresolved. This CDR3 has 15 residues. V was pared by 2 bases and J by 11 bases, with 19 bases between. From germline, CDR1 is SNHLY and CDR2 FYNNEI. CDR3 amino acids: CASSELSAGGKTQHF. In nucleotides, the CDR3 is TGTGCCAGCAGTGAACTATCGGCTGGCGGTAAGACCCAGCATTTT.

This clonotype has more than one count but fewer than ten. The CDR3 nucleotides read TGCGCCAGCAGCCAAGATGTCCTTTCCCTCTCTGGAAACACCATATATTTT. The encoded protein is CASSQDVLSLSGNTIYF. The rearrangement joins TRBV4-3 to TRBJ1-3; no clear D. The CDR3 length is 17 residues. Germline V gives CDR1 LGHNA, CDR2 YSLEER. V shed 0 bases and J shed 0 bases, with 12 bases lying between them.

The chain uses TRBV2 and TRBJ2-5; 7 nucleotides align to TRBD1. V shed 7 bases and J 2 bases; nucleotides not matched to a gene: 7. The V gene's germline CDR1 is SNHLY and CDR2 FYNNEI. The CDR3 has 14 residues. The CDR3 region has the DNA TGTGCCAGCACCGGACAGGTCGATCAAGAGACCCAGTACTTC. This encodes CASTGQVDQETQYF.

This clonotype was found once. CDR3 coding DNA: TGTGCCCCCCGTACGTATTGCTTTGGCAATCAGCCCCAGCATTTT. Its translation is CAPRTYCFGNQPQHF. The genes are TRBV10-3 and TRBJ1-5; D not certain. Germline V gene data show CDR1 as ENHRY and CDR2 as SYGVKD. This CDR3 region has 15 residues. The V end lost 11 bases, the J end lost 2 bases, and 19 bases lay between the germline ends.

The chain employs TRBV7-9 and TRBJ1-2; 7 bases align to TRBD1. The length of the CDR3 is 14 residues. Trimming took 8 bases from V and 6 from J; bases not matched to a gene: 12. The germline V gene has CDR1 SEHNR and CDR2 FQNEAQ (reference sequence). CDR3 sequence (DNA): TGTGCCAGCCGGGACAGTTTTAGGAAGGATGGCTACACCTTC. This translates into CASRDSFRKDGYTF.

V is TRBV19 and J is TRBJ1-2; TRBD1 matches 7 bases. The CDR3 has 14 amino acids. Trimming cost V 7 bases and J 5 bases; bases outside gene matches: 10. Looked up from germline, CDR1 is LNHDA and CDR2 is SQIVND (reference sequence). Here the CDR3 reads CASTERGRSYGYTF. The CDR3 DNA follows: TGTGCCAGTACTGAAAGGGGGCGTTCTTATGGCTACACCTTC.

This clonotype showed up many times. V is TRBV25-1 and J is TRBJ1-2; 8 bases are a match to TRBD1. The CDR3 runs to 17 residues. The germline V gene has CDR1 MGHDK and CDR2 SYGVNS. Trimming cost V 1 base and J 7 bases; bases outside gene matches: 14. The CDR3 loop reads CASSESGTGVRRGGYTF. As DNA, the CDR3 is TGTGCCAGCAGTGAATCCGGGACAGGCGTTCGTCGGGGTGGCTACACCTTC.

The V call is TRBV2, the J call TRBJ1-3; D is possibly TRBD1 (6 bases). CDR3 length: 17 amino acids. The germline gives CDR1 SNHLY, CDR2 FYNNEI. Trimming pared 6 bases from V and 0 bases from J, leaving 18 bases between. The chain's CDR3 is CASRAGQRMGSGNTIYF. The CDR3 DNA reads as TGTGCCAGCAGGGCTGGACAGCGGATGGGCTCTGGAAACACCATATATTTT. The full variable domain, in which reference TRBV2 and TRBJ1-3 provide the parts outside the CDR3, is EPEVTQTPSHQVTQMGQEVILRCVPISNHLYFYWYRQILGQKVEFLVSFYNNEISEKSEIFDDQFSVERPDGSNFTLKIRSTKLEDSAMYFCASRAGQRMGSGNTIYFGEGSWLTVV.